The entry below gives a single T cell receptor (beta chain) sequence along with its context. Its target is not known. This likely came from a read error, as a far larger clone is one base away. The same CDR3 arises from other DNA sequences in this sample as well. There are 19 residues in the CDR3. Germline trimming cut 0 bases from V and 0 bases from J; bases unmatched to any gene: 14. Per the germline V gene, CDR1 is SGHRS and CDR2 is YFSETQ. The sample is drawn from a study of shared clonotypes between healthy human individuals. Study results and limitations: What limited the represented genetic and exposure-history diversity was the small number of donors.

HIV-negative, healthy adults without recent acute infections or vaccinations were the donors. Unsorted material relied on tens of millions of PBMCs as the source of genomic DNA. Ten immunoSEQ deep assay plates served to sequence unsorted PBMC DNA. This table comes from immunoSEQ multiplex PCR, and its TCRdb copy is limited to in-frame clones, with some not included. This sample has hundreds of thousands of clones, with 70% to 80% found just once. The genes are TRBV5-1 and TRBJ1-1; TRBD1 matches at 7 bases. The receptor was isolated from a woman aged 40 to 50 in good health. Some clones in this sample may be carry-over from other donors' samples. The sample taken for sequencing was PBMCs. CDR3 bases: TGCGCCAGCAGCTTGGACGCTAGGACAGGTGCCTTCATGAACACTGAAGCTTTCTTT. This translates into CASSLDARTGAFMNTEAFF.